A selection of T cell receptor beta chains follows, all from one sample in a study of lymphopenia after photon versus proton radiotherapy. Data came from immunoSEQ multiplex PCR; TCRdb stores just in-frame clones and leaves some out. The repertoire consists of about 16,000 clones, with about 88% occurring once and the leading ten covering under 60%. The source was peripheral blood, collected from a patient treated with proton-based radiotherapy. These receptors all stem from a woman between 55 and 75 years old with cholangiocarcinoma. Some clones in this sample may be carry-over from other donors' samples. CDR3s include the opening cysteine and the closing phenylalanine or tryptophan. The D gene is left open where the match is weak. Not every row has a clone size; where given, it reads once, few, many or a size class.

J: TRBJ1-1; V: TRBV6-1; D: -; size: medium-sized; DNA: TGTGCCAGCAACATACAGGGTTCCACTGAAGCTTTCTTT; CDR3: CASNIQGSTEAFF
J: TRBJ2-7; V: TRBV29-1; D: -; size: -; DNA: TGCAGCGTTGAAGATTCTGAGGGTGGGATACAGTACGAGCAGTACTTC; CDR3: CSVEDSEGGIQYEQYF
J: TRBJ2-1; V: TRBV7-2; D: -; size: -; DNA: TGTGCCAGCAGCTTTGAGGCGGGGCGCTCCTACAATGAGCAGTTCTTC; CDR3: CASSFEAGRSYNEQFF
J: TRBJ2-1; V: TRBV7-3; D: TRBD2; size: few; DNA: TGTGCCAGCAGCCCGGGACTAGCCCGCTACAATGAGCAGTTCTTC; CDR3: CASSPGLARYNEQFF
J: TRBJ2-5; V: TRBV5-1; D: TRBD1; size: -; DNA: TGCGCCAGCAGCCAAGGACAGGTAAAGGAGACCCAGTACTTC; CDR3: CASSQGQVKETQYF
J: TRBJ1-1; V: TRBV7-2; D: -; size: -; DNA: TGTGCCAGCAGCTCCACCCGACAGACCATGAACACTGAAGCTTTCTTT; CDR3: CASSSTRQTMNTEAFF
J: TRBJ1-1; V: TRBV27; D: TRBD1; size: -; DNA: TGTGCCAGCAGTACCCAGACAGGGGGTATGAACACTGAAGCTTTCTTT; CDR3: CASSTQTGGMNTEAFF
J: TRBJ1-2; V: TRBV18; D: -; size: few; DNA: TGTGCCAGCTCACCCTCAACAGGGAACTATGGCTACACCTTC; CDR3: CASSPSTGNYGYTF
J: TRBJ1-1; V: TRBV12-5; D: -; size: -; DNA: TGTGCTAGTGGTTTCCAGACCTCGGAGGCTTTCTTT; CDR3: CASGFQTSEAFF
J: TRBJ2-3; V: TRBV29-1; D: -; size: once; DNA: TGCAGCGTTGATGAGGGCCCCAGGACAGATACGCAGTATTTT; CDR3: CSVDEGPRTDTQYF
J: TRBJ2-7; V: TRBV4-3; D: TRBD2; size: -; DNA: TGCGCCAGCAGCCAAGATCGTGGTAGCGGGAGCTCCGAGCAGTACTTC; CDR3: CASSQDRGSGSSEQYF
J: TRBJ1-4; V: TRBV6-5; D: -; size: -; DNA: TGTGCCAGCAGACCCCCTACAGCGACTAATGAAAAACTGTTTTTT; CDR3: CASRPPTATNEKLFF
J: TRBJ1-5; V: TRBV4-1; D: -; size: few; DNA: TGCGCCAGCAGCCAACAGATGGAAGGGTCGGCCCAGCATTTT; CDR3: CASSQQMEGSAQHF
J: TRBJ2-7; V: TRBV6-4; D: -; size: -; DNA: TGTGCCAGCAGTTTAGAGATTTCCTACGAGCAGTACTTC; CDR3: CASSLEISYEQYF
J: TRBJ2-1; V: TRBV9; D: TRBD2; size: -; DNA: TGTGCCAGCAGTGGACTAGCGGGTTACAATGAGCAGTTCTTC; CDR3: CASSGLAGYNEQFF
J: TRBJ1-5; V: TRBV2; D: -; size: -; DNA: TGTGCCAGCGTTCGCGCATTCACGTCGAATAGCAATCAGCCCCAGCATTTT; CDR3: CASVRAFTSNSNQPQHF
J: TRBJ1-4; V: TRBV2; D: -; size: -; DNA: TGTGCCAGCAGTGAACAGGGCGTAACTAATGAAAAACTGTTTTTT; CDR3: CASSEQGVTNEKLFF
J: TRBJ1-5; V: TRBV7-2; D: -; size: -; DNA: TGTGCCAGCAGCGACGTGGGACGGAATCAGCCCCAGCATTTT; CDR3: CASSDVGRNQPQHF
J: TRBJ2-6; V: TRBV15; D: TRBD1; size: -; DNA: TGTGCCACCAGCAGAGGACAGGGGGGAACCTCTGGGGCCAACGTCCTGACTTTC; CDR3: CATSRGQGGTSGANVLTF
J: TRBJ1-4; V: TRBV27; D: TRBD1; size: -; DNA: TGTGCCAGCAGTGAGTTCAGGGGGACTAATGAAAAACTGTTTTTT; CDR3: CASSEFRGTNEKLFF
J: TRBJ1-1; V: TRBV30; D: -; size: -; DNA: TGTGCCTGGAGTGTCGGGATCGGGAACACTGAAGCTTTCTTT; CDR3: CAWSVGIGNTEAFF
J: TRBJ2-1; V: TRBV11-2; D: -; size: -; DNA: TGTGCCAGCAGCTTAGATAAAGCAAGACAGGTGCATAATGAGCAGTTCTTC; CDR3: CASSLDKARQVHNEQFF
J: TRBJ1-2; V: TRBV6-6; D: TRBD1; size: -; DNA: TGTGCCAGCGGGGGACAGCCAATGTATGGCTACACCTTC; CDR3: CASGGQPMYGYTF
J: TRBJ1-1; V: TRBV5-1; D: -; size: -; DNA: TGCGCCAGCAGCTTGGAACTCGGGGTCGTCAACACTGAAGCTTTCTTT; CDR3: CASSLELGVVNTEAFF
J: TRBJ1-2; V: TRBV29-1; D: TRBD1; size: -; DNA: TGCAGCGTTGGGGGGACAGGCAACTATGGCTACACCTTC; CDR3: CSVGGTGNYGYTF
J: TRBJ2-5; V: TRBV4-3; D: TRBD2; size: -; DNA: TGCGCCAGCAGCGAACTAGCGGGGAACCAAGAGACCCAGTACTTC; CDR3: CASSELAGNQETQYF
J: TRBJ2-7; V: TRBV16; D: -; size: -; DNA: TGTGCCAGCAGCCAATCGAGCTACGAGCAGTACTTC; CDR3: CASSQSSYEQYF